The T cell receptor beta chain under discussion was sequenced for a study of blood T cell repertoires in COVID-19. About the study: Whether acute or convalescent, the COVID-19 samples came from the United States, Italy and Spain. The cDNA or gDNA used as material had been derived from T cells, B-cell-depleted T cells, or PBMCs.

Original methodology: Counts of nucleated cells, estimated from reference gene primer amplification, were obtained. Clones were read by immunoSEQ multiplex PCR, and TCRdb kept only the in-frame ones, dropping some. V and J calls and clone size follow that table, whereas D and trimming were derived from the DNA. Here the sample spans over 150,000 clones, more than 70% being singletons. This clone was seen a few times. From germline, CDR1 is LGHDT and CDR2 YNNKEL (reference sequence). The CDR3 spans 15 residues. V was clipped by 3 bases and J by 3 bases; unmatched bases: 2. This TCR derives from a woman in her sixties or seventies who had recovered from COVID-19. J is TRBJ2-7 and V is TRBV3-1 (or the pseudogene TRBV3-2); 13 bases match TRBD2. The sample taken for sequencing was peripheral blood. In DNA, the CDR3 is TGTGCCAGCAGCCACACTAGCGGGGGGGACTACGAGCAGTACTTC. Its protein product is CASSHTSGGDYEQYF.